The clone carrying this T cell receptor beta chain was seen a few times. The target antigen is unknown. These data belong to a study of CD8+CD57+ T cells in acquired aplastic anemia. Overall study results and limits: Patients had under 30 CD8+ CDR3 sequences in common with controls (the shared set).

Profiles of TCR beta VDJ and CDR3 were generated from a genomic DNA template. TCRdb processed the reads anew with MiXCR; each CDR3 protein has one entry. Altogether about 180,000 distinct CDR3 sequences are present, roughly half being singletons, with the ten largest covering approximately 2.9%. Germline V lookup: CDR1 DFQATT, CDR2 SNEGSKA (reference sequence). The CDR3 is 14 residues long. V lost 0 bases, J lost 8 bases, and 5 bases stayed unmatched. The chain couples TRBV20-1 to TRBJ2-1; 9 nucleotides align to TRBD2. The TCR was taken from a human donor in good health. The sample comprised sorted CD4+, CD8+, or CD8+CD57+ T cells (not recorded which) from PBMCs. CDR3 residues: CSARDVAGVDEQFF. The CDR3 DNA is TGCAGTGCTAGAGACGTAGCGGGAGTGGATGAGCAGTTCTTC.